This T cell receptor (beta chain) was recorded in a study of blood T cell repertoires in COVID-19. Study at large: The United States, Italy and Spain supplied acute and convalescent COVID-19 samples. Sample material is recorded as cDNA or gDNA derived from T cells, B-cell-depleted T cells, or PBMCs.

Original data processing: Amplifying reference gene primers gave estimates of nucleated cell counts. Libraries were prepared by immunoSEQ multiplex PCR; TCRdb keeps only in-frame clonotypes and omits some of them. The V and J calls and clone size are taken from that table; D and trimming were inferred from the DNA. The sample holds 300,000 to 400,000 clones, around 87% seen once. Trimming removed 1 base from V and 6 bases from J, with 15 bases in between. This CDR3 is built from 15 residues. The germline V gene has CDR1 LGHDT and CDR2 YNNKEL (reference sequence). This sequence originates from a man between 50 and 59 years old with active or convalescent COVID-19. The chain uses TRBV3-1 (or the pseudogene TRBV3-2) and TRBJ1-2; D might be TRBD1 (6 bases). Sequencing was performed on peripheral blood. This CDR3 is CASSQGAGERNGYTF. The CDR3 bases are TGTGCCAGCAGCCAAGGGGCAGGGGAACGTAATGGCTACACCTTC.